A single sample is the source of the 31 T cell receptor beta chains below, sequenced in a study of shared clonotypes between healthy human individuals. TCRdb's copy holds only in-frame clones and misses some; the assay was immunoSEQ multiplex PCR. Of about 2.4 million clones listed, over 85% were seen once; the top ten hold 0.36%. Sequenced sample: naive CD4+ T cells from PBMCs. As for subset: CD45RA+ positively selected. These receptors were obtained from a man aged 18 to 30 in good health. Some clones in this sample may be carry-over from other donors' samples.

Concerning this clone itself: The same CDR3 arises from other DNA sequences in this sample as well. The V and J genes are TRBV7-3 and TRBJ1-5; D is unclear. The CDR3 runs to 14 residues. Deletions cut 0 bases from V and 1 base from J, with 4 bases between. Germline V lookup: CDR1 SGHTA, CDR2 FQGTGA. Here the CDR3 reads CASSLTGSNQPQHF. DNA for the CDR3: TGTGCCAGCAGCTTAACCGGGAGCAATCAGCCCCAGCATTTT.

The V call is TRBV7-2, the J call TRBJ2-7; D is ambiguous. This CDR3 comprises 15 residues. Trimming removed 2 bases at V and 3 bases at J, with 14 bases between. Germline V gives CDR1 SGHTA, CDR2 FQGNSA. CDR3 DNA: TGTGCCAGCAGCTTAAGTACGGGCCCCAACTACGAGCAGTACTTC. Translating gives CASSLSTGPNYEQYF.

V usage is TRBV27 and J usage is TRBJ2-1; possibly TRBD2 for D (6 bases). Germline V gives CDR1 MNHEY, CDR2 SMNVEV (reference sequence). V was clipped by 5 bases and J by 5 bases, with 13 bases between them. The CDR3 consists of 14 residues. The CDR3 reads CASSPTDYHNEQFF. The CDR3 DNA follows: TGTGCCAGCAGTCCCACGGACTATCACAATGAGCAGTTCTTC.

V and J are TRBV7-8 and TRBJ1-1; D is uncertain. CDR1 is SGHVS and CDR2 is FQNEAQ in the germline V gene. CDR3 length: 14 residues. Trimming took off 1 base at V and 8 bases at J, with 14 bases between the two ends. In DNA, the CDR3 is TGTGCCAGCAGCTTAGAGGCCAGGTATGGGGAAGCTTTCTTT. This codes for CASSLEARYGEAFF.

The chain uses TRBV5-4 and TRBJ1-2; D unclear. V lost 0 bases, J lost 8 bases, and 14 bases lay in between. CDR3 length: 14 amino acids. Per germline, CDR1 SGHNT and CDR2 YYREEE (reference sequence). The CDR3 DNA is TGTGCCAGCAGCTTGGAGGGAGTAGGGCACGGCTACACCTTC. This gives the protein CASSLEGVGHGYTF.

The chain couples TRBV6-5 to TRBJ1-3; 9 bases are shared with TRBD1. Germline loops: CDR1 MNHEY, CDR2 SVGAGI. V dropped 4 bases and J dropped 5; count of bases not matched to a gene: 6. CDR3 size: 15 residues. The CDR3 spells CASSSRQGVRNTIYF. The CDR3 DNA follows: TGTGCCAGCAGTTCACGACAGGGGGTGAGAAACACCATATATTTT.

A few counts support this clone. The chain joins TRBV7-9 to TRBJ2-2; 9 bases are shared with TRBD1. V dropped 7 bases and J dropped 5; count of bases not matched to a gene: 8. Germline CDR1 reads SEHNR; CDR2 reads FQNEAQ (reference sequence). There are 15 residues in the CDR3. The CDR3, as DNA: TGTGCCAGCAACACGGGACAGGGTGGAACCGGGGAGCTGTTTTTT. It codes for CASNTGQGGTGELFF.

The genes are TRBV7-8 and TRBJ2-1, with 9 nucleotides matching TRBD2. The CDR3 runs 16 residues. Germline V lookup: CDR1 SGHVS, CDR2 FQNEAQ. The V segment lost 5 bases and the J segment 5 bases; nucleotides outside the gene matches: 10. Here the CDR3 DNA reads TGTGCCAGCAGCCCAGTGGAGACTAGCGGCCACAATGAGCAGTTCTTC. Translating gives CASSPVETSGHNEQFF.

The J gene is TRBJ2-3, the V gene TRBV19, with D tentatively TRBD2 (5 bases). The ends were cut back, 5 bases at V and 2 bases at J, with 8 bases in the middle. The CDR3 contains 13 residues. Germline CDR1 LNHDA, CDR2 SQIVND (reference sequence). Here the CDR3 reads CASSVTITDTQYF. DNA of the CDR3: TGTGCCAGTAGTGTGACTATCACAGATACGCAGTATTTT.

The rearrangement joins TRBV7-2 to TRBJ1-4; TRBD1 agrees at 7 bases. The CDR3 sequence is 14 residues long. V lost 5 bases to trimming and J lost 4 bases; unmatched junction nucleotides: 4. CDR1 is SGHTA and CDR2 is FQGNSA in the germline V gene. The CDR3, as DNA: TGTGCCAGCAGCCCGACAGGGCTTAATGAAAAACTGTTTTTT. It translates to CASSPTGLNEKLFF. Variable domain in full (rest from reference TRBV7-2 and TRBJ1-4): GAGVSQSPSNKVTEKGKDVELRCDPISGHTALYWYRQSLGQGLEFLIYFQGNSAPDKSGLPSDRFSAERTGGSVSTLTIQRTQQEDSAVYLCASSPTGLNEKLFFGSGTQLSVL.

The chain uses TRBV7-3 and TRBJ2-7, with D uncertain. In germline, CDR1 is SGHTA, CDR2 FQGTGA. Trimming pared 5 bases from V and 0 bases from J, leaving 20 bases between. This CDR3 has 17 amino acids. CDR3: CASSPPRRVPPSYEQYF. The CDR3 region has the DNA TGTGCCAGCAGCCCACCCCGTAGGGTCCCACCCTCCTACGAGCAGTACTTC.

The chain carries TRBV6-6 and TRBJ2-1, with D possibly called TRBD1 or TRBD2 (7 bases each). Between the trimmed V and J ends, which lost 3 bases and 7 bases, there was a span of 16 bases. Per germline, CDR1 MNHNY and CDR2 SVGAGI (reference sequence). The CDR3 sequence is 15 residues long. The CDR3 loop is CASSYYWQGGNEQFF. CDR3 bases: TGTGCCAGCAGTTATTATTGGCAGGGGGGGAATGAGCAGTTCTTC.

This clone was seen a single time. The chain links TRBV2 to TRBJ1-1; D ambiguous. V was clipped by 6 bases and J by 0 bases, with 14 bases between them. Germline V lookup: CDR1 SNHLY, CDR2 FYNNEI. This CDR3 spans 15 amino acids. The CDR3 region has the DNA TGTGCCAGCAGAACCTCCACAAGAATGAACACTGAAGCTTTCTTT. Its protein is CASRTSTRMNTEAFF.

The V and J genes are TRBV6-1 and TRBJ1-2; D is unresolved. V dropped 0 bases and J dropped 4 bases, with 9 bases sitting between them. From germline, CDR1 is MNHNS and CDR2 SASEGT. CDR3 size: 14 residues. The CDR3 sequence is CASSEAPQFYGYTF. CDR3 bases: TGTGCCAGCAGTGAAGCACCCCAGTTCTATGGCTACACCTTC.

The rearrangement uses TRBV5-8 and TRBJ2-5, with TRBD2 as a possible D gene (5 bases). V dropped 3 bases and J dropped 5 bases, with 11 bases sitting between them. The CDR3 has 13 residues. Germline CDR1 reads SGHTS; CDR2 reads YDEGEE. CDR3 region: CASSWVRGETQYF. Written as DNA, the CDR3 is TGTGCCAGCAGCTGGGTAAGAGGGGAGACCCAGTACTTC.

The chain recombines TRBV5-1 with TRBJ2-2; the match to TRBD2 covers 8 bases. V shed 3 bases and J 8 bases; nucleotides not matched to a gene: 9. The germline CDR1 and CDR2 sequences are SGHRS and YFSETQ. The CDR3 is made up of 15 amino acids. CDR3 region: CASSWGLGEIGELFF. CDR3 DNA sequence: TGCGCCAGCAGCTGGGGACTAGGCGAAATTGGGGAGCTGTTTTTT.

The chain combines TRBV14 with TRBJ2-5; TRBD1 matches at 10 bases. This CDR3 contains 14 residues. The junction had 5 bases not matched to a gene; V was cut back by 5 bases and J by 5 bases. Germline V gene sequence: CDR1 SGHDN, CDR2 FVKESK. The CDR3 DNA is TGTGCCAGCAGCACCGGGACAGGGGTCGAGACCCAGTACTTC. This codes for CASSTGTGVETQYF.

V is TRBV7-2 and J is TRBJ1-2; D not resolved. Germline CDR1 and CDR2: SGHTA and FQGNSA. V was pared by 2 bases and J by 6 bases, with 10 bases between. This CDR3 contains 13 residues. CDR3: CASSLKERDGYTF. The CDR3 region has the DNA TGTGCCAGCAGCTTAAAAGAGCGGGATGGCTACACCTTC.

As to this clone: Other DNA sequences in the sample encode the same CDR3. The chain couples TRBV5-5 to TRBJ1-5; D gene unclear. Germline CDR1 and CDR2: SGHKS and YYEKEE (reference sequence). This CDR3 is 13 amino acids long. Trimming took 0 bases from V and 5 from J, leaving 6 bases between them. CDR3 nucleotides: TGTGCCAGCAGCTTGGTTGGGGATCAGCCCCAGCATTTT. Protein product: CASSLVGDQPQHF.

The V and J genes are TRBV11-2 and TRBJ2-3, with D possibly being TRBD1 (6 bases). CDR1 is SGHAT and CDR2 is FQNNGV in the germline V gene. V was cut by 4 bases and J by 2 bases, with 13 bases left in between. This CDR3 is built from 15 residues. This CDR3 is CASSYRVIITDTQYF. The CDR3 DNA reads TGTGCCAGCAGCTACAGGGTTATCATCACAGATACGCAGTATTTT.

With respect to this clone: Other DNA variants within this sample encode the same CDR3. The chain carries TRBV19 and TRBJ1-1, with 7 bases fitting TRBD1. CDR1 is LNHDA and CDR2 is SQIVND in the germline V gene (reference sequence). Trimming at V came to 3 bases and at J to 1 base, leaving 2 bases not matched to a gene. The length of the CDR3 is 14 residues. Here the CDR3 reads CASSITGANTEAFF. CDR3 in DNA: TGTGCCAGTAGTATCACAGGGGCGAACACTGAAGCTTTCTTT.

This clone was seen only once. The rearrangement links TRBV25-1 to TRBJ2-2; tentative D call: TRBD1 (5 bases). This CDR3 region has 14 residues. CDR1 MGHDK and CDR2 SYGVNS come from the germline V gene. The V and J ends lost 2 bases and 3 bases respectively, with 7 bases between them. DNA for the CDR3: TGTGCCAGCAGTGAAGCAGGGTACACCGGGGAGCTGTTTTTT. This codes for CASSEAGYTGELFF.

The rearrangement joins TRBV7-9 to TRBJ2-7, with D perhaps given as TRBD1 or TRBD2 (5 bases each). Trimming took 2 bases from V and 5 from J, leaving 16 bases between them. Looked up from germline, CDR1 is SEHNR and CDR2 is FQNEAQ (reference sequence). The CDR3 runs to 15 residues. Written as DNA, the CDR3 is TGTGCCAGCAGCTTACGTTCAGGGAGTAACGACGAGCAGTACTTC. Translating gives CASSLRSGSNDEQYF.

The sample holds one count of this clone. This sequence joins TRBV28 and TRBJ2-7, with 12 positions matching TRBD2. With 0 bases clipped from V and 2 bases from J, the junction kept 5 bases outside the gene matches. The CDR3 has 17 amino acids. Germline CDR1 is MDHEN and CDR2 is SYDVKM. The CDR3 coding sequence is TGTGCCAGCAGTTTATGGACTAGCGGGAGCCCTCCCTACGAGCAGTACTTC. Protein sequence: CASSLWTSGSPPYEQYF. The whole variable domain, filled in from reference TRBV28 and TRBJ2-7, reads DVKVTQSSRYLVKRTGEKVFLECVQDMDHENMFWYRQDPGLGLRLIYFSYDVKMKEKGDIPEGYSVSREKKERFSLILESASTNQTSMYLCASSLWTSGSPPYEQYFGPGTRLTVT.

V and J are TRBV28 and TRBJ2-3; TRBD2 aligns across 7 bases. CDR1 MDHEN and CDR2 SYDVKM come from the germline V gene. This CDR3 has 13 amino acids. With 8 bases clipped from V and 12 bases from J, the junction kept 14 bases outside the gene matches. The CDR3 spells CASRKRAGTTQYF. In DNA form, the CDR3 reads TGTGCCAGCCGAAAGCGAGCCGGGACTACTCAGTATTTT.

The gene calls are TRBV9 and TRBJ2-7, with TRBD1 identical over 8 bases. Germline V gene sequence: CDR1 SGDLS, CDR2 YYNGEE. This CDR3 spans 16 amino acids. V trimming: 3 bases; J trimming: 3 bases; junction bases outside the gene matches: 11. CDR3 protein: CASSAQVGTGHYEQYF. The CDR3 coding sequence is TGTGCCAGCAGCGCCCAAGTCGGGACAGGACACTACGAGCAGTACTTC.

The genes are TRBV7-9 and TRBJ2-5; TRBD1 aligns across 7 bases. CDR1 is SEHNR and CDR2 is FQNEAQ in the germline V gene (reference sequence). Unmatched junction bases numbered 6, after V lost 5 bases and J lost 3 bases. The CDR3 length is 14 residues. The CDR3 region is CASSLTGTEETQYF. The CDR3 nucleotides read TGTGCCAGCAGCCTAACCGGGACAGAAGAGACCCAGTACTTC.

The J gene is TRBJ2-7, the V gene TRBV7-9; 10 bases are shared with TRBD2. Germline lookup yields CDR1 SEHNR and CDR2 FQNEAQ (reference sequence). With V trimmed by 1 base and J by 4 bases, 4 bases remained unmatched. The CDR3 contains 15 residues. The CDR3, as DNA: TGTGCCAGCAGCTTAGATGCTAGCGGGAGTTACGAGCAGTACTTC. The encoded protein is CASSLDASGSYEQYF.

Worth noting for this clone: Other DNA sequences from this sample encode an identical CDR3 as well. V and J are TRBV28 and TRBJ1-1, with unresolved D. The CDR3 is 12 amino acids. Trimming left V 7 bases short and J 2 bases short, with 8 bases between. In germline, CDR1 is MDHEN, CDR2 SYDVKM. The CDR3 loop is CASTLGNTEAFF. The CDR3 DNA follows: TGTGCCAGCACCCTGGGAAACACTGAAGCTTTCTTT.

This chain connects TRBV4-1 to TRBJ2-2; TRBD2 agrees at 13 bases. The germline gives CDR1 MGHRA, CDR2 YSYEKL. CDR3 length equals 17 residues. V lost 3 bases, J lost 0 bases, and 1 base stayed unmatched. The CDR3 is CASSHGTSGANTGELFF. The CDR3 nucleotides are TGCGCCAGCAGCCATGGGACTAGCGGGGCGAACACCGGGGAGCTGTTTTTT.

The rearrangement uses TRBV4-1 and TRBJ1-1; 9 nucleotides line up with TRBD1. This CDR3 has 17 amino acids. Germline CDR1 and CDR2: MGHRA and YSYEKL. Trimming at V came to 4 bases and at J to 1 base, leaving 10 bases not matched to a gene. The CDR3 protein is CASSRRTGELPNTEAFF. For the CDR3, the DNA is TGCGCCAGCAGCCGTCGGACAGGGGAGCTTCCGAACACTGAAGCTTTCTTT.